The 25 T cell receptor beta chains below were found in one sample sequenced in a study of blood T cell repertoires in COVID-19. Profiled with immunoSEQ multiplex PCR; TCRdb holds only in-frame clones, not every one. Here the sample spans around 94,000 clones, over 80% being singletons. Sequencing was carried out using peripheral blood. These receptors were taken from a man aged 45-65 years with acute or convalescent COVID-19.

This clone has only one observation. The V gene is TRBV7-2, the J gene TRBJ1-2; tentative D call: TRBD1 (5 bases). CDR1 is SGHTA, CDR2 FQGNSA, per germline. The CDR3 spans 13 residues. Trimming shortened V by 3 bases and J by 7 bases, and 12 bases separated the two germline ends. The CDR3 sequence is CASSFSQGSGYTF. CDR3 coding DNA: TGTGCCAGCAGCTTTTCGCAGGGTTCTGGCTACACCTTC.

The chain carries TRBV20-1 and TRBJ1-1; a weak D match, TRBD1 (5 bases). The V end lost 3 bases, the J end lost 7 bases, and 12 bases lay between the germline ends. In germline, CDR1 is DFQATT, CDR2 SNEGSKA (reference sequence). This CDR3 comprises 12 residues. CDR3 protein: CSASPTGVEAFF. As DNA, the CDR3 is TGCAGTGCTAGTCCTACGGGGGTTGAAGCTTTCTTT.

This chain links TRBV5-4 with TRBJ2-7; a weak D match, TRBD1 (6 bases). V shed 4 bases and J shed 0 bases, with 17 bases lying between them. Germline assignment: CDR1 SGHNT and CDR2 YYREEE (reference sequence). The CDR3 has 16 residues. The CDR3 reads CASSPRQAQSSYEQYF. The CDR3 DNA reads TGTGCCAGCAGCCCGCGACAGGCGCAAAGCTCCTACGAGCAGTACTTC.

The chain joins TRBV9 to TRBJ2-2; 13 bases fit TRBD2. The CDR3 has 18 amino acids. Germline V gene sequence: CDR1 SGDLS, CDR2 YYNGEE. The trim removed 5 bases at V and 2 bases at J, leaving 9 bases unmatched. DNA for the CDR3: TGTGCCAGCAGTCCAGGACTAGCGGGAGCGTCCAACACCGGGGAGCTGTTTTTT. It codes for CASSPGLAGASNTGELFF.

This clone was recorded once. The CDR3 region is CASRDPSGRADNEQFF. CDR3 sequence (DNA): TGTGCCAGCAGAGACCCTAGCGGGAGGGCCGACAATGAGCAGTTCTTC. V gene TRBV6-6 combines with J gene TRBJ2-1, with 12 bases matching TRBD2. CDR3 length equals 16 residues. J lost 5 bases, V lost 6 bases, and 8 bases had no gene match. CDR1 MNHNY and CDR2 SVGAGI come from the germline V gene (reference sequence).

The chain uses TRBV10-3 and TRBJ2-5; TRBD1 agrees at 7 bases. Germline CDR1 ENHRY, CDR2 SYGVKD. The CDR3 is 13 residues long. V trimming: 5 bases; J trimming: 0 bases; junction bases outside the gene matches: 0. CDR3 coding DNA: TGTGCCATCAGTACAGGGGACCAAGAGACCCAGTACTTC. Protein: CAISTGDQETQYF.

This rearrangement joins TRBV6-2 or TRBV6-3 to TRBJ1-4, with 7 bases fitting TRBD1. Trimming cost V 5 bases and J 8 bases; bases outside gene matches: 5. The germline CDR1 and CDR2 sequences are MNHEY and SVGEGT. The CDR3 sequence is 13 residues long. The CDR3 sequence: CASSGQEYEKLFF. DNA for the CDR3: TGTGCCAGCAGTGGACAGGAGTACGAAAAACTGTTTTTT.

The chain links TRBV6-5 to TRBJ1-1; TRBD1 is a possible D gene (6 bases). The CDR3 is made up of 12 amino acids. V lost 5 bases to trimming and J lost 11 bases, with 15 bases between them. Per the germline V gene, CDR1 is MNHEY and CDR2 is SVGAGI. The CDR3 is CASSTGQSRAFF. The CDR3 DNA is TGTGCCAGCAGTACAGGACAGTCCCGGGCTTTCTTT.

The CDR3 DNA follows: TGCAGCGTTGAAAGGTCAGGGGGAGGTACAGATACGCAGTATTTT. It specifies CSVERSGGGTDTQYF. The V and J genes are TRBV29-1 and TRBJ2-3; possibly TRBD1 for D (7 bases). CDR3 length equals 15 residues. The V end lost 2 bases, the J end lost 3 bases, and 15 bases lay between the germline ends. The germline V gene encodes CDR1 SQVTM and CDR2 ANQGSEA.

The CDR3 DNA follows: TGTGCCAGCAGCCTTGGCAGTTATAATTCACCCCTCCACTTT. It encodes CASSLGSYNSPLHF. V gene TRBV7-2 combines with J gene TRBJ1-6; D gene unclear. Germline V gives CDR1 SGHTA, CDR2 FQGNSA. V was shortened by 5 bases and J by 4 bases, with 9 bases between the two germline ends. The length of the CDR3 is 14 residues.

The chain is built from TRBV7-9 and TRBJ2-5; D is ambiguous. V lost 1 base and J lost 5, with 8 bases in between. In germline, CDR1 is SEHNR, CDR2 FQNEAQ (reference sequence). This CDR3 contains 13 residues. The CDR3 protein is CASSLDPRETQYF. As DNA, the CDR3 is TGTGCCAGCAGCTTAGACCCGCGGGAGACCCAGTACTTC. The full variable domain, its missing parts supplied by reference TRBV7-9 and TRBJ2-5, is DTGVSQNPRHKITKRGQNVTFRCDPISEHNRLYWYRQTLGQGPEFLTYFQNEAQLEKSRLLSDRFSAERPKGSFSTLEIQRTEQGDSAMYLCASSLDPRETQYFGPGTRLLVL.

This clone has just a few counts. V gene TRBV20-1 combines with J gene TRBJ1-6; TRBD1 agrees at 9 bases. Germline V gene sequence: CDR1 DFQATT, CDR2 SNEGSKA (reference sequence). V was pared by 4 bases and J by 9 bases, with 4 bases of the junction left unmatched. The CDR3 runs 13 residues. The CDR3 loop is CSATDRGASPLHF. For the CDR3, the DNA is TGCAGTGCTACTGACAGGGGGGCTTCACCCCTCCACTTT.

The gene calls are TRBV5-8 and TRBJ2-1, with 8 bases lining up with TRBD2. Germline assignment: CDR1 SGHTS and CDR2 YDEGEE. This CDR3 comprises 19 residues. J was trimmed by 0 bases and V by 0 bases; bases with no gene match: 11. The CDR3 spells CASSLEFGLAASSYNEQFF. The CDR3 coding sequence is TGTGCCAGCAGCTTGGAGTTCGGACTAGCTGCGAGCTCCTACAATGAGCAGTTCTTC.

V gene TRBV27 combines with J gene TRBJ1-1; 7 bases align to TRBD1. The J segment lost 3 bases and the V segment lost 6 bases, leaving 7 bases of the junction unmatched. The CDR3 spans 14 residues. Germline V gene lookup returns CDR1 MNHEY and CDR2 SMNVEV (reference sequence). CDR3 bases: TGTGCCAGCAGAGCGACAGGGAGGCACACTGAAGCTTTCTTT. Residues: CASRATGRHTEAFF.

This chain joins TRBV7-2 and TRBJ1-6; D is uncertain. Looked up from germline, CDR1 is SGHTA and CDR2 is FQGNSA. The CDR3 length is 13 residues. V lost 1 base to trimming and J lost 8 bases, with 6 bases between them. The DNA of the CDR3 is TGTGCCAGCAGCTTAGAGCCGTATTCACCCCTCCACTTT. Translating it yields CASSLEPYSPLHF.

J is TRBJ1-1 and V is TRBV10-1; D is ambiguous. The CDR3 has 15 amino acids. The V gene lost 4 bases and the J gene lost 3 bases, with 15 bases spanning the gap. CDR1 and CDR2 from the germline V gene are WNHNN and SYGVQD (reference sequence). CDR3 in DNA: TGCGCCAGCAGTGCGGAGTGGAGGCTGGACACTGAAGCTTTCTTT. Protein sequence: CASSAEWRLDTEAFF.

The chain joins TRBV6-6 to TRBJ2-7, with TRBD1 as a possible D gene (7 bases). V was clipped by 2 bases and J by 3 bases, with 11 bases between them. This CDR3 region has 14 residues. The germline V gene encodes CDR1 MNHNY and CDR2 SVGAGI (reference sequence). The CDR3: CASSYGGGVYEQYF. The CDR3 DNA follows: TGTGCCAGCAGTTACGGAGGGGGCGTCTACGAGCAGTACTTC.

This sequence joins TRBV18 and TRBJ2-1; D is possibly TRBD2 (6 bases). In germline, CDR1 is KGHSH, CDR2 LQKENI. The CDR3 is 13 amino acids. Trimming cost V 4 bases and J 2 bases, with 6 bases left between them. The CDR3 bases are TGTGCCAGCTCACTAGCGGCCTACAATGAGCAGTTCTTC. Translation gives CASSLAAYNEQFF.

This clone showed up just a few times. This chain links TRBV2 with TRBJ1-2, with 8 bases fitting TRBD1. The CDR3 covers 13 residues. Germline trimming cut 7 bases from V and 3 bases from J; bases unmatched to any gene: 4. CDR1 is SNHLY, CDR2 FYNNEI, per germline. For the CDR3, the DNA is TGTGCCAGCAAATACAGGGGGGACTATGGCTACACCTTC. It specifies CASKYRGDYGYTF.

This clone was seen only a few times. V usage is TRBV5-1 and J usage is TRBJ2-5; 10 bases agree with TRBD1. Germline CDR1 reads SGHRS; CDR2 reads YFSETQ. The trim removed 3 bases at V and 3 bases at J, leaving 11 bases unmatched. The CDR3 spans 17 residues. The CDR3 DNA reads TGCGCCAGCAGCTCTATGGTGACAGGGGGCGGGGAAGAGACCCAGTACTTC. Protein product: CASSSMVTGGGEETQYF.

The rearrangement uses TRBV5-1 and TRBJ1-2; D remains ambiguous. Trimming cost V 0 bases and J 8 bases, with 8 bases left between them. The CDR3 runs 12 residues. Germline assignment: CDR1 SGHRS and CDR2 YFSETQ. CDR3 sequence: CASSLGLGGYTF. CDR3 bases: TGCGCCAGCAGCTTGGGACTAGGGGGCTACACCTTC. Variable domain in full (rest from reference TRBV5-1 and TRBJ1-2): KAGVTQTPRYLIKTRGQQVTLSCSPISGHRSVSWYQQTPGQGLQFLFEYFSETQRNKGNFPGRFSGRQFSNSRSEMNVSTLELGDSALYLCASSLGLGGYTFGSGTRLTVV.

V is TRBV5-4 and J is TRBJ2-7; TRBD2 matches 9 bases. Germline V gene data show CDR1 as SGHNT and CDR2 as YYREEE (reference sequence). With 5 bases clipped from V and 7 bases from J, the junction kept 19 bases outside the gene matches. This CDR3 is 17 amino acids long. CDR3 amino acids: CASRAGTSSSLTGEQYF. The CDR3 DNA sequence: TGTGCCAGCAGGGCCGGGACTAGCTCCTCCCTCACGGGGGAGCAGTACTTC. Complete variable domain (other parts from reference TRBV5-4 and TRBJ2-7): ETGVTQSPTHLIKTRGQQVTLRCSSQSGHNTVSWYQQALGQGPQFIFQYYREEENGRGNFPPRFSGLQFPNYSSELNVNALELDDSALYLCASRAGTSSSLTGEQYFGPGTRLTVT.

The CDR3 reads CASSLRTGGTQETQYF. The CDR3 nucleotides are TGTGCCAGCAGTCTTAGGACAGGGGGGACCCAAGAGACCCAGTACTTC. The rearrangement links TRBV5-4 to TRBJ2-5; 10 bases are a match to TRBD1. The V segment lost 5 bases and the J segment 1 base; nucleotides outside the gene matches: 8. In germline, CDR1 is SGHNT, CDR2 YYREEE (reference sequence). This CDR3 has 16 residues.

The rearrangement uses TRBV4-3 and TRBJ2-1; 7 bases map to TRBD2. Germline V gene sequence: CDR1 LGHNA, CDR2 YSLEER. V was pared by 0 bases and J by 7 bases, with 12 bases of the junction left unmatched. This CDR3 has 17 residues. The CDR3 here is CASSQDLLAWGGNEQFF. CDR3 in DNA: TGCGCCAGCAGCCAAGATTTACTGGCGTGGGGGGGAAATGAGCAGTTCTTC.

This chain connects TRBV5-1 to TRBJ2-1, with D unclear. Germline V gives CDR1 SGHRS, CDR2 YFSETQ. The CDR3 is made up of 16 amino acids. V was clipped by 0 bases and J by 0 bases, with 10 bases between them. The CDR3 here is CASSLEAASSYNEQFF. In DNA, the CDR3 is TGCGCCAGCAGCTTGGAGGCGGCAAGCTCCTACAATGAGCAGTTCTTC. Full variable domain (rest looked up from reference TRBV5-1 and TRBJ2-1): KAGVTQTPRYLIKTRGQQVTLSCSPISGHRSVSWYQQTPGQGLQFLFEYFSETQRNKGNFPGRFSGRQFSNSRSEMNVSTLELGDSALYLCASSLEAASSYNEQFFGPGTRLTVL.